This T cell receptor beta chain is drawn from a study of blood T cells in healthy people across ages. Whole-study results and caveats: Any changes in expanded clonotypes were possibly confounded, as donor CMV status remained unknown.

CDR1 and CDR2 from the germline V gene are SQVTM and ANQGSEA. The V end was cut by 4 bases, the J end by 0 bases, with 9 bases between. This CDR3 is 14 amino acids long. This clonotype was seen many times. The antigen is undetermined. In terms of origin and age, donors were healthy Caucasian individuals from Russia aged roughly 6 to 100. Donors gave roughly 10 milliliters of peripheral blood apiece. RNA extraction gave at least 5.5 micrograms of total RNA per sample. It was with a sample-barcoded 5' primer and a J-beta primer mix that a second PCR of roughly 6 to 12 cycles was run. A single record per CDR3 protein comes from TCRdb applying MiXCR to the 5' RACE reads. The sample yields about 1.5 million distinct CDR3 sequences, approximately 43% seen once.

Sequenced material: blood. The clonotype comes from a woman younger than 30 in good health. The chain joins TRBV29-1 to TRBJ1-4; no definite D call. This CDR3 reads CSVVDRPTNEKLFF. The CDR3 DNA reads as TGCAGCGTTGTCGACCGACCAACTAATGAAAAACTGTTTTTT.